The next 12 T cell receptor beta chains were all read from a single sample in a study of T cells after yellow fever vaccination. TCRdb analysed the 5' RACE reads with MiXCR anew, one entry per CDR3 protein. The table shows around 600,000 distinct CDR3 sequences, with roughly an eighth occurring only once. The source material was PBMCs, sampled on the day of the yellow fever booster vaccination. The receptor set was obtained from a man aged 30 to 39 who received the YFV17D yellow fever vaccine.

There are many counts of this clonotype. The chain recombines TRBV7-2 with TRBJ2-3, with TRBD2 identical over 10 bases. Germline lookup yields CDR1 SGHTA and CDR2 FQGNSA. V lost 5 bases, J lost 4 bases, and 9 bases stayed unmatched. The CDR3 contains 16 residues. The CDR3, as DNA: TGTGCCAGCAGCACCTTAGCGGGAGGTTGGGCAGATACGCAGTATTTT. Its protein product is CASSTLAGGWADTQYF. Full variable domain (outside the CDR3, taken from reference TRBV7-2 and TRBJ2-3): GAGVSQSPSNKVTEKGKDVELRCDPISGHTALYWYRQSLGQGLEFLIYFQGNSAPDKSGLPSDRFSAERTGGSVSTLTIQRTQQEDSAVYLCASSTLAGGWADTQYFGPGTRLTVL.

The CDR3 DNA is TGTGCCAGCAGTCCCTCTAGCGGGAGCGACACCGGGGAGCTGTTTTTT. Amino acids: CASSPSSGSDTGELFF. The V call is TRBV12-3 or TRBV12-4, the J call TRBJ2-2; 10 bases match TRBD2. The CDR3 is 16 residues long. The V segment lost 5 bases and the J segment 3 bases; nucleotides outside the gene matches: 6.

This clonotype was observed a few times. J is TRBJ2-5 and V is TRBV18, with TRBD2 as a possible D gene (6 bases). The CDR3 loop spans 14 amino acids. Per germline, CDR1 KGHSH and CDR2 LQKENI. The V end lost 2 bases, the J end lost 5 bases, and 12 bases lay between the germline ends. This chain's CDR3 is CASSPGGIRETQYF. The CDR3, as DNA: TGTGCCAGCTCACCAGGAGGGATTAGGGAGACCCAGTACTTC.

The chain is built from TRBV4-3 and TRBJ2-2; possibly TRBD1 or TRBD2 for D (5 bases each). Per the germline V gene, CDR1 is LGHNA and CDR2 is YSLEER. The CDR3 runs to 16 residues. V dropped 4 bases and J dropped 1 base, with 13 bases sitting between them. The CDR3 here is CASSPLGDGNTGELFF. The CDR3 DNA reads as TGCGCCAGCAGCCCCCTCGGGGACGGGAACACCGGGGAGCTGTTTTTT.

This clonotype has just a few counts. The V and J genes are TRBV5-1 and TRBJ2-3; maybe TRBD2 (6 bases). Germline V gene data show CDR1 as SGHRS and CDR2 as YFSETQ. V gave up 0 bases and J gave up 1 base, with 9 bases separating them. This CDR3 region has 15 residues. CDR3: CASSLVRDGTDTQYF. CDR3 DNA sequence: TGCGCCAGCAGCTTGGTGCGGGATGGCACAGATACGCAGTATTTT.

V is TRBV4-2 and J is TRBJ1-4; 7 bases match TRBD1. The CDR3 covers 15 residues. J gave up 12 bases and V 3 bases, and 13 bases lay outside the gene matches. Germline loops: CDR1 LGHNA, CDR2 YNFKEQ. In nucleotides, the CDR3 is TGTGCCAGCAGCCACTCGACAGGGAACGCCGAGGAACTGTTTTTT. Protein product: CASSHSTGNAEELFF.

This clonotype has only a few counts. The gene calls are TRBV20-1 and TRBJ1-4; perhaps TRBD1 as D (6 bases). The germline CDR1 and CDR2 sequences are DFQATT and SNEGSKA (reference sequence). The CDR3 is 13 amino acids. The V and J ends lost 4 bases and 4 bases respectively, with 10 bases between them. CDR3 bases: TGCAGTGCTAACAGGGCCTTTAATGAAAAACTGTTTTTT. It yields the protein CSANRAFNEKLFF.

Details on this clonotype: The junction departs from the called germline gene at one end, perhaps through a read error. The chain employs TRBV4-3 and TRBJ2-1; possibly TRBD1 for D (7 bases). The CDR3 sequence is 13 residues long. Germline V gene sequence: CDR1 LGHNA, CDR2 YSLEER. DNA of the CDR3: TGCGCCAGCAGCCCAAGGACAGGAGGGATCGAGCAGTTC. It yields the protein CASSPRTGGIEQF.

A few counts support this clonotype. The chain uses TRBV6-2 or TRBV6-3 and TRBJ2-7, with 9 bases fitting TRBD1. Germline CDR1 is MNHEY and CDR2 is SVGEGT. V dropped 5 bases and J dropped 0; count of bases not matched to a gene: 5. The CDR3 consists of 15 residues. The DNA of the CDR3 is TGTGCCAGCAGTCGCGGACAGGGGCTCTCCTACGAGCAGTACTTC. Its translation is CASSRGQGLSYEQYF.

This clonotype appeared a few times. The chain recombines TRBV24-1 with TRBJ2-5; 10 bases are shared with TRBD1. V lost 4 bases and J lost 3; bases outside the gene matches: 4. Germline-derived CDR1 and CDR2 are KGHDR and SFDVKD. The CDR3 runs to 15 residues. The DNA for the CDR3 is TGTGCCACCAGTGACCCGGACAGGGGGGAAGAGACCCAGTACTTC. Translation: CATSDPDRGEETQYF.

This chain connects TRBV5-1 to TRBJ2-2, with D perhaps matching TRBD2 (6 bases). V gave up 4 bases and J gave up 8 bases, with 15 bases separating them. The V gene's germline CDR1 is SGHRS and CDR2 YFSETQ. This CDR3 comprises 14 residues. The CDR3 loop is CASSAQWEAGELFF. Here the CDR3 DNA reads TGCGCCAGCAGCGCACAATGGGAGGCGGGGGAGCTGTTTTTT.

Only a few counts were recorded for this clonotype. The chain is built from TRBV10-3 and TRBJ2-5; D remains unclear. This CDR3 region has 14 residues. Germline V gene data show CDR1 as ENHRY and CDR2 as SYGVKD. Between the trimmed V and J ends, which lost 4 bases and 1 base, there was a span of 10 bases. CDR3 nucleotides: TGTGCCATCAGTGGATCGCCCCTCCAAGAGACCCAGTACTTC. Its protein product is CAISGSPLQETQYF.